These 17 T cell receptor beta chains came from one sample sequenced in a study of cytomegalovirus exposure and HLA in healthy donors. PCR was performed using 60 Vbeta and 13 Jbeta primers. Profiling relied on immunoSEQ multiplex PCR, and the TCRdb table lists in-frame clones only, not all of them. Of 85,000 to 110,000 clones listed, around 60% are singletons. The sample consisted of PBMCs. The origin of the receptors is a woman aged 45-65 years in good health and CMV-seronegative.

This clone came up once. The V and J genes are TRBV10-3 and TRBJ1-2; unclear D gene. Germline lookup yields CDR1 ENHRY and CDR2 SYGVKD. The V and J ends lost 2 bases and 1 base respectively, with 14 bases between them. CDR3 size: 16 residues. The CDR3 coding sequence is TGTGCCATCAGTGAGCTCAGGAATTACAATAACTATGGCTACACCTTC. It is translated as CAISELRNYNNYGYTF.

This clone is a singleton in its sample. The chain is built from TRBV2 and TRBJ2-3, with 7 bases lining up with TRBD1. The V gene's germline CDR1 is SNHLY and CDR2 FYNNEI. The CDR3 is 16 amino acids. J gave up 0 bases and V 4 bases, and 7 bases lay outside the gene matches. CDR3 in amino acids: CASSGGDSSSTDTQYF. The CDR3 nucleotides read TGTGCCAGCAGTGGAGGGGACAGTTCTAGCACAGATACGCAGTATTTT.

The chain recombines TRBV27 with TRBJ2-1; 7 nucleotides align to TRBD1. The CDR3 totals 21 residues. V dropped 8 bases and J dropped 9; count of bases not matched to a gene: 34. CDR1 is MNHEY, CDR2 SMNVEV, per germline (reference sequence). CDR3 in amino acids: CASPRGQTTTAIVWICGEQFF. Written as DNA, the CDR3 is TGTGCCAGCCCTAGGGGACAGACTACAACAGCTATTGTATGGATCTGTGGTGAGCAGTTCTTC.

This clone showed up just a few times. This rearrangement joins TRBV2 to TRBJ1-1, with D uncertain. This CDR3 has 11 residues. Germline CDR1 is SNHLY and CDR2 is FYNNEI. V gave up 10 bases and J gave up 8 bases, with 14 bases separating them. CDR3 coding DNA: TGTGCCACCACAGCCGGGGTCGAAGCTTTCTTT. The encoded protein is CATTAGVEAFF.

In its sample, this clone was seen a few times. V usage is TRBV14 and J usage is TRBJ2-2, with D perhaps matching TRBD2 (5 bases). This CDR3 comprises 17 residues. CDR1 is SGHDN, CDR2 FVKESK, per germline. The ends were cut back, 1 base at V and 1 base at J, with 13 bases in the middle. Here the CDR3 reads CASSQVSGKWNTGELFF. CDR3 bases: TGTGCCAGCAGCCAAGTTTCGGGGAAATGGAACACCGGGGAGCTGTTTTTT. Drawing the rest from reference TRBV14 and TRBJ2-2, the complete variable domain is EAGVTQFPSHSVIEKGQTVTLRCDPISGHDNLYWYRRVMGKEIKFLLHFVKESKQDESGMPNNRFLAERTGGTYSTLKVQPAELEDSGVYFCASSQVSGKWNTGELFFGEGSRLTVL.

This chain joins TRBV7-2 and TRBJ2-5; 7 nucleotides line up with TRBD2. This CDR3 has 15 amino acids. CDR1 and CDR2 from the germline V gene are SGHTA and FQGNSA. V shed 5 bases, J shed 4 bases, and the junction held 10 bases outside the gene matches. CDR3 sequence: CASSTWDYQAETQYF. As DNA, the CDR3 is TGTGCCAGCAGCACCTGGGACTACCAGGCAGAGACCCAGTACTTC.

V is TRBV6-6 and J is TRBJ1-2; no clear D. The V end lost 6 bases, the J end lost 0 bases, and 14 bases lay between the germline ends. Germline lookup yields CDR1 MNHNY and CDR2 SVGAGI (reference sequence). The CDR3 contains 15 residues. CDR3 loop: CASRLDSVPNYGYTF. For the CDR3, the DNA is TGTGCCAGCAGACTAGATTCAGTACCTAACTATGGCTACACCTTC.

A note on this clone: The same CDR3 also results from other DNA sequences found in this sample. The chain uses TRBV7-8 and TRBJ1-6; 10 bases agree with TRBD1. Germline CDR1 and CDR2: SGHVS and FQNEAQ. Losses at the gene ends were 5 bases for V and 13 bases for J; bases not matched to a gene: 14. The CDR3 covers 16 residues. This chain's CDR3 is CASSPTRTGGRSPLHF. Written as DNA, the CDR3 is TGTGCCAGCAGCCCGACAAGGACAGGGGGGCGTTCCCCCCTCCACTTT.

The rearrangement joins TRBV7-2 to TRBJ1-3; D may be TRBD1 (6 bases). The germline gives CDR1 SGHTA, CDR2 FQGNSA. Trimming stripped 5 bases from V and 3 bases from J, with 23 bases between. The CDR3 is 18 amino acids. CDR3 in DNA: TGTGCCAGCAGCCTCGCCCCCGGGGGAGGGGGAAATGGAAACACCATATATTTT. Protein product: CASSLAPGGGGNGNTIYF.

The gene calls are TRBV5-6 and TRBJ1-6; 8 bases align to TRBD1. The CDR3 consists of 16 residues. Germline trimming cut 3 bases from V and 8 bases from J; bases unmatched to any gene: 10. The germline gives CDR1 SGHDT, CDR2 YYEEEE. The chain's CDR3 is CASSSAPRGLDSPLHF. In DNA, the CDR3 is TGTGCCAGCAGCTCCGCTCCCAGGGGGCTAGATTCACCCCTCCACTTT.

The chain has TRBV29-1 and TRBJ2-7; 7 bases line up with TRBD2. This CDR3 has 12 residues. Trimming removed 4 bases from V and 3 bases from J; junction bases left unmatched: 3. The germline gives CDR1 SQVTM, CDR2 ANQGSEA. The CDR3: CSVAGGNYEQYF. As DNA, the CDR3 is TGCAGCGTTGCCGGGGGGAACTACGAGCAGTACTTC.

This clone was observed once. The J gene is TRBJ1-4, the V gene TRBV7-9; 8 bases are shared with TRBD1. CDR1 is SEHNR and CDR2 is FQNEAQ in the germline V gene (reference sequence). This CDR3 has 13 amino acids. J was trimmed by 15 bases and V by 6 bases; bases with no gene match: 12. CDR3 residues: CASSSVSTGALFF. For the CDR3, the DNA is TGTGCCAGCAGTTCAGTGTCGACAGGGGCCTTGTTTTTT.

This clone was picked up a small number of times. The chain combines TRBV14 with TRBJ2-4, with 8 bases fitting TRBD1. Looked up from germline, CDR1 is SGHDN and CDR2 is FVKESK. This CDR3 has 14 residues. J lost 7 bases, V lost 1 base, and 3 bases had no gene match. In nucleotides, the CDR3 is TGTGCCAGCAGCCAAGCACGGACAGGGAACATTCAGTACTTC. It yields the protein CASSQARTGNIQYF. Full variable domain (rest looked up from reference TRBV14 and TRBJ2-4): EAGVTQFPSHSVIEKGQTVTLRCDPISGHDNLYWYRRVMGKEIKFLLHFVKESKQDESGMPNNRFLAERTGGTYSTLKVQPAELEDSGVYFCASSQARTGNIQYFGAGTRLSVL.

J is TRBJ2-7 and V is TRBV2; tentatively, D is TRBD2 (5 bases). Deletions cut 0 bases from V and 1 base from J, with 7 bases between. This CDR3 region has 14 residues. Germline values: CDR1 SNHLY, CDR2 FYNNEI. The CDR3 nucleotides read TGTGCCAGCAGTGAAGCGACTATATCCTACGAGCAGTACTTC. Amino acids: CASSEATISYEQYF.

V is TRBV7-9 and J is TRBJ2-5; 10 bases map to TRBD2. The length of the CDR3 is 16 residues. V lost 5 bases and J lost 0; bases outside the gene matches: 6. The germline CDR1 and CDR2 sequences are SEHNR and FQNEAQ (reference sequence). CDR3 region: CASSPRTSGNQETQYF. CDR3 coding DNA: TGTGCCAGCAGCCCCCGGACTAGCGGAAACCAAGAGACCCAGTACTTC.

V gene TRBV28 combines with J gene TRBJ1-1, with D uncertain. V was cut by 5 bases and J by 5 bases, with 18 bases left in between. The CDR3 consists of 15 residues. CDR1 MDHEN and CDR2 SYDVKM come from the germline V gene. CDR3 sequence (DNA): TGTGCCAGCAGTCCCGCGTTGCCGGTAGATACTGAAGCTTTCTTT. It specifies CASSPALPVDTEAFF.

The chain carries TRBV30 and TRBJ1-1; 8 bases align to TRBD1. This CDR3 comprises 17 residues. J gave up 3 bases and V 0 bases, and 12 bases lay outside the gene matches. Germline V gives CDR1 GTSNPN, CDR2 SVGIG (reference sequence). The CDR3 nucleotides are TGTGCCTGGAGTGTAAAGGACAGGGCGGTGAAGGACACTGAAGCTTTCTTT. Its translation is CAWSVKDRAVKDTEAFF.